The rows below give T cell receptor beta chains drawn from one sample of a study of CD8+CD57+ T cells in acquired aplastic anemia. From the reads, TCRdb called clonotypes with MiXCR, one entry per CDR3 protein. The repertoire includes roughly 500,000 distinct CDR3 sequences, about a third of them detected once, and 0.75% to 0.95% sits in the top ten. Sequencing used sorted CD4+, CD8+, or CD8+CD57+ T cells (not recorded which) from PBMCs. The source of these receptors is a human donor with aplastic anemia. The CDR3 runs from the conserved cysteine through the conserved F or W. Fields, in order: V gene, D gene, J gene, clone size, CDR3 DNA, CDR3 protein. A D gene is named only where the DNA matches it firmly. Size is stated for part of the rows, as once, few or many counts, or as a class when the clone is expanded.

V gene: TRBV10-3
D gene: -
J gene: TRBJ2-7
clone size: -
CDR3 DNA: TGTGCCACCTCGGGCAGGGGTTACGAGCAGTACTTC
CDR3 protein: CATSGRGYEQYF

V gene: TRBV2
D gene: TRBD1
J gene: TRBJ2-7
clone size: -
CDR3 DNA: TGTGCCAGCAGACCGGGACAGGGGGTCTACGAGCAGTACTTC
CDR3 protein: CASRPGQGVYEQYF

V gene: TRBV20-1
D gene: -
J gene: TRBJ1-5
clone size: many
CDR3 DNA: TGCAGTGCGGTAACAGGGATGGAACAGCCCCAGCATTTT
CDR3 protein: CSAVTGMEQPQHF

V gene: TRBV27
D gene: -
J gene: TRBJ1-6
clone size: -
CDR3 DNA: TGTGCCAGCAGGCGTTCTCAGGGGTTAAGGAATTCACCCCTCCACTTT
CDR3 protein: CASRRSQGLRNSPLHF

V gene: TRBV20-1
D gene: -
J gene: TRBJ1-5
clone size: -
CDR3 DNA: TGCAGTGCTAAGTTAGGGGGTGGCAATCAGCCCCAGCATTTT
CDR3 protein: CSAKLGGGNQPQHF

V gene: TRBV20-1
D gene: TRBD2
J gene: TRBJ2-1
clone size: -
CDR3 DNA: TGCAGTGCTGACAGACTAGCGGGGGGGTACAATGAGCAGTTCTTC
CDR3 protein: CSADRLAGGYNEQFF

V gene: TRBV4-3
D gene: -
J gene: TRBJ1-5
clone size: few
CDR3 DNA: TGCGCCAGCAGCCAAGAGGTTACGGGAAATAGCAATCAGCCCCAGCATTTT
CDR3 protein: CASSQEVTGNSNQPQHF

V gene: TRBV7-3
D gene: -
J gene: TRBJ2-7
clone size: many
CDR3 DNA: TGTGCCAGCAGCTTAACGTCAGGGTACGAGCAGTACTTC
CDR3 protein: CASSLTSGYEQYF

V gene: TRBV5-5
D gene: -
J gene: TRBJ2-7
clone size: -
CDR3 DNA: TGTGCCAGCAGCTCCCCGCCAATTTACGAGCAGTACTTC
CDR3 protein: CASSSPPIYEQYF

V gene: TRBV10-3
D gene: TRBD1
J gene: TRBJ1-2
clone size: -
CDR3 DNA: TGTGCCATCAGTGATCAGGGGGCTGAAGATGGCTACACCTTC
CDR3 protein: CAISDQGAEDGYTF

V gene: TRBV4-2
D gene: -
J gene: TRBJ1-2
clone size: -
CDR3 DNA: TGTGCCAGCAGCCCCACCCAAGACACGAACTATGGCTACACCTTC
CDR3 protein: CASSPTQDTNYGYTF

V gene: TRBV6-1
D gene: -
J gene: TRBJ2-7
clone size: -
CDR3 DNA: TGTGCCAGCAGTCTAGAGCTATCAGCGCTCAACGAGCAGTACTTC
CDR3 protein: CASSLELSALNEQYF

V gene: TRBV20-1
D gene: -
J gene: TRBJ1-2
clone size: many
CDR3 DNA: TGCAGTGCTAGAGTGGGGCAGGGCTACACCTTC
CDR3 protein: CSARVGQGYTF

V gene: TRBV15
D gene: TRBD2
J gene: TRBJ2-5
clone size: -
CDR3 DNA: TGTGCCACCAGTATTGGACTAGCGGGAGAGACCCAGTACTTC
CDR3 protein: CATSIGLAGETQYF

V gene: TRBV10-3
D gene: -
J gene: TRBJ2-2
clone size: many
CDR3 DNA: TGTGCCATCAGTGATTGGCTTAACACCGGGGAGCTGTTTTTT
CDR3 protein: CAISDWLNTGELFF

V gene: TRBV11-1
D gene: -
J gene: TRBJ1-3
clone size: -
CDR3 DNA: TGTGCCAGCAGCTTAGCCGGACGGGGCGCGGGAGGAAACACCATATATTTT
CDR3 protein: CASSLAGRGAGGNTIYF

V gene: TRBV20-1
D gene: -
J gene: TRBJ2-7
clone size: many
CDR3 DNA: TGCAGTGCTAGGGCTAGCGTCTCCTACGAGCAGTACTTC
CDR3 protein: CSARASVSYEQYF

V gene: TRBV20-1
D gene: -
J gene: TRBJ1-5
clone size: -
CDR3 DNA: TGCAGTGCTACGGCAGGGTCCAATCAGCCCCATCATTTT
CDR3 protein: CSATAGSNQPHHF

V gene: TRBV6-1
D gene: -
J gene: TRBJ2-1
clone size: few
CDR3 DNA: TGTGCCAGCAGTGACACCAGGGGTCATGAGCAGTTCTTC
CDR3 protein: CASSDTRGHEQFF

V gene: TRBV6-1
D gene: -
J gene: TRBJ2-1
clone size: -
CDR3 DNA: TGTGCCAGCAGGCGGGCCCCCTCCTACAATGAGCAGTTCTTC
CDR3 protein: CASRRAPSYNEQFF

V gene: TRBV4-2
D gene: TRBD2
J gene: TRBJ2-1
clone size: -
CDR3 DNA: TGTGCCAGCAGCCAAAGTAGCGGGGGGCCAACCACAATCTATGAGCAGTTCTTC
CDR3 protein: CASSQSSGGPTTIYEQFF

V gene: TRBV29-1
D gene: TRBD2
J gene: TRBJ2-3
clone size: -
CDR3 DNA: TGCAGCGTTGCCGGGGTAGCGGGGGGGCGGAGGGATACGCAGTATTTT
CDR3 protein: CSVAGVAGGRRDTQYF

V gene: TRBV20-1
D gene: TRBD2
J gene: TRBJ2-2
clone size: few
CDR3 DNA: TGCAGTGCTAAAAGCGGGGGGGCCAACACCGGGGAGCTGTTTTTT
CDR3 protein: CSAKSGGANTGELFF

V gene: TRBV20-1
D gene: TRBD1
J gene: TRBJ1-5
clone size: few
CDR3 DNA: TGCAGTGCTAGAGGGACAGGGGGCAATTACCAGCCCCAGCATTTT
CDR3 protein: CSARGTGGNYQPQHF

V gene: TRBV6-5
D gene: TRBD1
J gene: TRBJ1-1
clone size: many
CDR3 DNA: TGTGCCAGCAGACTGGGACAGGGGAACACTGAAGCTTTCTTT
CDR3 protein: CASRLGQGNTEAFF

V gene: TRBV2
D gene: TRBD1
J gene: TRBJ2-2
clone size: many
CDR3 DNA: TGTGCCAGCAGATGGGACAGAGTCACCGGGGAGCTGTTTTTT
CDR3 protein: CASRWDRVTGELFF

V gene: TRBV19
D gene: -
J gene: TRBJ2-1
clone size: -
CDR3 DNA: TGTGCCAGTAGTATAGGGGCCTTCAATGAGCAGTTCTTC
CDR3 protein: CASSIGAFNEQFF

V gene: TRBV4-2
D gene: -
J gene: TRBJ1-5
clone size: many
CDR3 DNA: TGTGCCAGCAGCCAAGATTGGGACGGCGGACAGCCCCAGCATTTT
CDR3 protein: CASSQDWDGGQPQHF

V gene: TRBV11-2
D gene: TRBD1
J gene: TRBJ2-7
clone size: -
CDR3 DNA: TGTGCCAGCAGCCGACTGGGACAGGGTTACTACGAGCAGTACTTC
CDR3 protein: CASSRLGQGYYEQYF

V gene: TRBV25-1
D gene: -
J gene: TRBJ2-2
clone size: few
CDR3 DNA: TGTGCCAGCAGCCGCGATATTTGGAACACCGGGGAGCTGTTTTTT
CDR3 protein: CASSRDIWNTGELFF

V gene: TRBV19
D gene: TRBD1
J gene: TRBJ2-7
clone size: many
CDR3 DNA: TGTGCCAGTAGTATTGGGGGACAGGGGTTATACGAGCAGTACTTC
CDR3 protein: CASSIGGQGLYEQYF

V gene: TRBV7-9
D gene: -
J gene: TRBJ1-5
clone size: many
CDR3 DNA: TGTGCCAGCAGCTTAGCCGGGACGGGTCAGCCCCAGCATTTT
CDR3 protein: CASSLAGTGQPQHF

V gene: TRBV30
D gene: TRBD2
J gene: TRBJ2-7
clone size: few
CDR3 DNA: TGTGCCTGGAGGAAGGGGGGGACTAGCGGGTTCCACGAGCAGTACTTC
CDR3 protein: CAWRKGGTSGFHEQYF

V gene: TRBV11-2
D gene: -
J gene: TRBJ2-5
clone size: -
CDR3 DNA: TGTGCCAGCAGCTTAAATCGGCAGCCTCAAGAGACCCAGTACTTC
CDR3 protein: CASSLNRQPQETQYF

V gene: TRBV7-6
D gene: -
J gene: TRBJ1-1
clone size: many
CDR3 DNA: TGTGCCAGCAGCTTAGCGGCAGGCCCGAACACTGAAGCTTTCTTT
CDR3 protein: CASSLAAGPNTEAFF

V gene: TRBV19
D gene: -
J gene: TRBJ2-7
clone size: -
CDR3 DNA: TGTGCCAGTAGTATGGCTATGGAGTACGAGCAGTACTTC
CDR3 protein: CASSMAMEYEQYF

V gene: TRBV29-1
D gene: -
J gene: TRBJ2-1
clone size: many
CDR3 DNA: TGCAGCGTCGACCCAGGGTGGGGTGGGACGAACAATGAGCAGTTCTTC
CDR3 protein: CSVDPGWGGTNNEQFF

V gene: TRBV9
D gene: -
J gene: TRBJ2-7
clone size: few
CDR3 DNA: TGTGCCAGCAGCGGTACTACCTCCTACGAGCAGTACTTC
CDR3 protein: CASSGTTSYEQYF

V gene: TRBV29-1
D gene: -
J gene: TRBJ2-7
clone size: -
CDR3 DNA: TGCAGCGGCATGACTGGGGCCTACGAGCAGTACTTC
CDR3 protein: CSGMTGAYEQYF

V gene: TRBV28
D gene: -
J gene: TRBJ1-2
clone size: once
CDR3 DNA: TGTGCCAGCAGCTCACGGGGTAACCCTAACTATGGCTACACCTTC
CDR3 protein: CASSSRGNPNYGYTF

V gene: TRBV29-1
D gene: -
J gene: TRBJ2-5
clone size: few
CDR3 DNA: TGCAGCGTTGCGGGGTCACTTCAAGAGACCCAGTACTTC
CDR3 protein: CSVAGSLQETQYF

V gene: TRBV6-1
D gene: -
J gene: TRBJ2-7
clone size: few
CDR3 DNA: TGTGCCACTTCATCTGCCGGGGGATTCTACGAGCAGTACTTC
CDR3 protein: CATSSAGGFYEQYF

V gene: TRBV30
D gene: -
J gene: TRBJ1-6
clone size: -
CDR3 DNA: TGTGCCTGGAGCCAGGGAGGCAATTCACCCTTCCACTTT
CDR3 protein: CAWSQGGNSPFHF

V gene: TRBV29-1
D gene: -
J gene: TRBJ2-1
clone size: many
CDR3 DNA: TGCAGCGTTGAACCCCAGGAGAAATACAATGAGCAGTTCTTC
CDR3 protein: CSVEPQEKYNEQFF

V gene: TRBV7-8
D gene: TRBD2
J gene: TRBJ2-7
clone size: -
CDR3 DNA: TGCGCCAGCCTGAGGTCTGCTAGCGGGAGGGACTACGAGCAGTACTTC
CDR3 protein: CASLRSASGRDYEQYF

V gene: TRBV12-3/TRBV12-4
D gene: -
J gene: TRBJ1-5
clone size: many
CDR3 DNA: TGTGCCAGCAGGGGGGACTATAGCAATCAGCCCCAGCATTTT
CDR3 protein: CASRGDYSNQPQHF

V gene: TRBV5-1
D gene: TRBD1
J gene: TRBJ2-5
clone size: -
CDR3 DNA: TGCGCCAGCAGCCTACTACAGGGGCAAGAGACCCAGTACTTC
CDR3 protein: CASSLLQGQETQYF

V gene: TRBV6-1
D gene: -
J gene: TRBJ1-4
clone size: -
CDR3 DNA: TGTGCCAGCAGTGAAGTGGGGACGTTCGATGAAAAACTGTTTTTT
CDR3 protein: CASSEVGTFDEKLFF

V gene: TRBV29-1
D gene: TRBD1
J gene: TRBJ1-1
clone size: medium-sized
CDR3 DNA: TGCAGCGGCGGACAGGGTAGCACTGAAGCTTTCTTT
CDR3 protein: CSGGQGSTEAFF

V gene: TRBV25-1
D gene: TRBD1
J gene: TRBJ2-7
clone size: many
CDR3 DNA: TGTGCCAGTCAAGGACAGGGGGTCTTCGAGCAGTACTTC
CDR3 protein: CASQGQGVFEQYF

V gene: TRBV15
D gene: TRBD2
J gene: TRBJ2-1
clone size: once
CDR3 DNA: TGTGCCAGCAGTTTAGAGGGAGGGTGGAATGAGCAGTTCTTC
CDR3 protein: CASSLEGGWNEQFF

V gene: TRBV30
D gene: -
J gene: TRBJ1-2
clone size: -
CDR3 DNA: TGTGCCTGGAAGAGGACCCCCGGGGACGATGGCTACACCTTC
CDR3 protein: CAWKRTPGDDGYTF

V gene: TRBV7-6
D gene: -
J gene: TRBJ2-3
clone size: -
CDR3 DNA: TGTGCCAGCAGCTTAGCAGGGGTCACTTCGACAGATACGCAGTATTTT
CDR3 protein: CASSLAGVTSTDTQYF

V gene: TRBV20-1
D gene: -
J gene: TRBJ2-7
clone size: many
CDR3 DNA: TGCAGTGCAAACGCACTTGGGAACGAGCAGTACTTC
CDR3 protein: CSANALGNEQYF